These 12 T cell receptor beta chains share one sample of origin, sequenced in a study of OX40 agonist ivuxolimab in advanced cancers. Measured with immunoSEQ multiplex PCR; TCRdb has only the in-frame clones, and not every one. This table holds approximately 70,000 clones, 90% to 95% found once. The specimen was CD4+ or CD8+ T cells sorted from blood, collected in a trial of the OX40 agonist ivuxolimab. These receptors all come from an adult with an advanced solid tumor such as melanoma, head and neck, liver or kidney cancer.

The CDR3 loop reads CASSYWGAKYNEQFF. The CDR3 nucleotides are TGTGCCAGCAGTTATTGGGGCGCGAAGTACAATGAGCAGTTCTTC. The rearrangement links TRBV6-5 to TRBJ2-1, with a possible D match to TRBD1 (5 bases). CDR1 is MNHEY, CDR2 SVGAGI, per germline. The CDR3 runs to 15 residues. V was clipped by 3 bases and J by 4 bases, with 13 bases between them.

The gene calls are TRBV6-5 and TRBJ2-5; D perhaps matches TRBD1 (5 bases). Trimming stripped 7 bases from V and 4 bases from J, with 7 bases between. This CDR3 comprises 11 residues. The V gene's germline CDR1 is MNHEY and CDR2 SVGAGI. The CDR3 reads CASTQGETQYF. The CDR3 bases are TGTGCCAGCACCCAGGGAGAGACCCAGTACTTC.

The chain links TRBV4-2 to TRBJ2-1; no firm D call. This CDR3 is built from 11 residues. The germline V gene has CDR1 LGHNA and CDR2 YNFKEQ. The V end lost 3 bases, the J end lost 5 bases, and 2 bases lay between the germline ends. CDR3 region: CASSHNNEQFF. Here the CDR3 DNA reads TGTGCCAGCAGCCATAACAATGAGCAGTTCTTC.

The J gene is TRBJ1-4, the V gene TRBV5-5, with D perhaps matching TRBD1 (5 bases). The CDR3 loop spans 13 amino acids. Germline V gene data show CDR1 as SGHKS and CDR2 as YYEKEE (reference sequence). The ends were cut back, 2 bases at V and 6 bases at J, with 8 bases in the middle. DNA for the CDR3: TGTGCCAGCAGCTTATGGGGGGATGAAAAACTGTTTTTT. Encoded protein: CASSLWGDEKLFF.

This chain uses TRBV15 with TRBJ1-2; D not certain. Looked up from germline, CDR1 is LNHNV and CDR2 is YYDKDF (reference sequence). The CDR3 has 15 residues. The ends were cut back, 9 bases at V and 0 bases at J, with 17 bases in the middle. CDR3 amino acids: CATDSTATTNYGYTF. The DNA of the CDR3 is TGTGCCACAGATTCAACAGCCACCACTAACTATGGCTACACCTTC.

The CDR3 sequence: CASSYSHSSGRTDTQYF. As DNA, the CDR3 is TGTGCCAGCAGCTATTCCCATTCTAGCGGCCGCACAGATACGCAGTATTTT. The V call is TRBV7-2, the J call TRBJ2-3, with TRBD2 matching over 7 bases. The CDR3 totals 17 residues. V trimming: 4 bases; J trimming: 1 base; junction bases outside the gene matches: 11. The germline V gene encodes CDR1 SGHTA and CDR2 FQGNSA. Full variable domain (rest looked up from reference TRBV7-2 and TRBJ2-3): GAGVSQSPSNKVTEKGKDVELRCDPISGHTALYWYRQSLGQGLEFLIYFQGNSAPDKSGLPSDRFSAERTGGSVSTLTIQRTQQEDSAVYLCASSYSHSSGRTDTQYFGPGTRLTVL.

This sequence joins TRBV14 and TRBJ2-1, with no clear D. The germline gives CDR1 SGHDN, CDR2 FVKESK. The CDR3 runs 14 residues. V lost 1 base and J lost 6, with 10 bases in between. The DNA for the CDR3 is TGTGCCAGCAGCCAAGTGGCCTTGTCCAATGAGCAGTTCTTC. As protein: CASSQVALSNEQFF.

J is TRBJ2-7 and V is TRBV6-5; 11 bases map to TRBD1. The germline V gene has CDR1 MNHEY and CDR2 SVGAGI. Unmatched junction bases numbered 4, after V lost 2 bases and J lost 4 bases. The CDR3 has 15 residues. The CDR3 spells CASSYQGQGAYEQYF. The CDR3 DNA follows: TGTGCCAGCAGTTACCAAGGACAGGGGGCTTACGAGCAGTACTTC.

The J gene is TRBJ2-1, the V gene TRBV15; 10 nucleotides match TRBD1. Trimming took 8 bases from V and 3 from J; bases not matched to a gene: 4. The germline V gene has CDR1 LNHNV and CDR2 YYDKDF (reference sequence). CDR3 length equals 14 residues. The CDR3 DNA reads as TGTGCCACCCGTGACAGGGGGCTCTACAATGAGCAGTTCTTC. Protein product: CATRDRGLYNEQFF.

This clone was detected only once. The rearrangement links TRBV9 to TRBJ1-6; unclear D gene. Trimming shortened V by 0 bases and J by 7 bases, and 5 bases separated the two germline ends. This CDR3 comprises 13 residues. Germline V gene data show CDR1 as SGDLS and CDR2 as YYNGEE. This CDR3 is CASSVVINSPLHF. The CDR3 DNA follows: TGTGCCAGCAGCGTAGTCATAAATTCACCCCTCCACTTT.

This chain uses TRBV27 with TRBJ2-1; the match to TRBD2 covers 7 bases. The CDR3 is made up of 17 amino acids. V lost 0 bases to trimming and J lost 4 bases; unmatched junction nucleotides: 9. The germline CDR1 and CDR2 sequences are MNHEY and SMNVEV (reference sequence). CDR3 protein: CASSLSLVLAQYNEQFF. In DNA, the CDR3 is TGTGCCAGCAGTTTATCCCTGGTACTAGCGCAATACAATGAGCAGTTCTTC.

This clone has just a few counts. The chain is built from TRBV7-8 and TRBJ2-3; D might be TRBD2 (5 bases). Per the germline V gene, CDR1 is SGHVS and CDR2 is FQNEAQ. Trimming stripped 5 bases from V and 1 base from J, with 10 bases between. This CDR3 is 14 amino acids long. CDR3 DNA sequence: TGTGCCAGCAGCCTCCTGCGGGGCACAGATACGCAGTATTTT. Translation: CASSLLRGTDTQYF.